One and the same sample provided the 21 T cell receptor beta chains below, sequenced in a study of cytomegalovirus exposure and HLA in healthy donors. PCR primers comprised 60 Vbeta and 13 Jbeta primers. TCRdb's copy holds only in-frame clones and misses some; the assay was immunoSEQ multiplex PCR. The sample comprises 140,000 to 150,000 clones, nearly 10% of which are singletons, and 1.8% rests with the top ten. The specimen sequenced was PBMCs. These receptor sequences come from a man aged 45-65 years in good health and CMV-seronegative.

This clone occurred once. Different DNA sequences within this sample yield the same CDR3. The chain couples TRBV15 to TRBJ2-4; D is possibly TRBD2 (6 bases). V was cut by 3 bases and J by 1 base, with 13 bases left in between. Germline-derived CDR1 and CDR2 are LNHNV and YYDKDF (reference sequence). The CDR3 contains 16 residues. The DNA of the CDR3 is TGTGCCACCAGCAGGGGGGGTCAAGTGGCCAAAAACATTCAGTACTTC. This sequence encodes CATSRGGQVAKNIQYF.

This chain links TRBV5-1 with TRBJ2-3; no reliable D call. Germline CDR1 and CDR2: SGHRS and YFSETQ. V lost 1 base and J 2 bases, leaving 11 bases between the germline ends. The CDR3 is made up of 15 amino acids. This CDR3 is CASSLFAGHTDTQYF. The CDR3 region has the DNA TGCGCCAGCAGCTTGTTTGCAGGTCACACAGATACGCAGTATTTT.

CDR3: CAWSRGLGTEAFF. The CDR3 region has the DNA TGTGCCTGGAGTAGGGGTCTCGGCACTGAAGCTTTCTTT. The chain couples TRBV30 to TRBJ1-1, with D possibly being TRBD1 (5 bases). Germline lookup yields CDR1 GTSNPN and CDR2 SVGIG (reference sequence). The CDR3 has 13 residues. Trimming removed 2 bases from V and 4 bases from J, with 11 bases in between. Variable domain in full (rest from reference TRBV30 and TRBJ1-1): SQTIHQWPATLVQPVGSPLSLECTVEGTSNPNLYWYRQAAGRGLQLLFYSVGIGQISSEVPQNLSASRPQDRQFILSSKKLLLSDSGFYLCAWSRGLGTEAFFGQGTRLTVV.

This clone was seen only a few times. This chain uses TRBV5-1 with TRBJ2-1; D is uncertain. Trimming left V 5 bases short and J 0 bases short, with 12 bases between. This CDR3 contains 15 residues. Germline values: CDR1 SGHRS, CDR2 YFSETQ. The DNA for the CDR3 is TGCGCCAGCAGTAAGAGCGAGAGCTCCTACAATGAGCAGTTCTTC. This codes for CASSKSESSYNEQFF.

The sample holds a few counts of this clone. CDR3 sequence: CASRSRRDSRYF. The CDR3 bases are TGTGCCAGCAGATCCCGCCGGGACTCGAGGTACTTC. V is TRBV6-4 and J is TRBJ2-7, with D possibly matching TRBD2 (6 bases). The CDR3 is 12 amino acids. Germline V gives CDR1 MRHNA, CDR2 SNTAGT. V lost 6 bases and J lost 12, with 18 bases in between.

In DNA form, the CDR3 reads TGTGCCAGCAGCTCTTGGTCGGGAGCCTACGAGCAGTACTTC. Translation gives CASSSWSGAYEQYF. The J gene is TRBJ2-7, the V gene TRBV7-2, with a weak D call TRBD2 (6 bases). Trimming stripped 4 bases from V and 2 bases from J, with 12 bases between. CDR1 SGHTA and CDR2 FQGNSA come from the germline V gene. This CDR3 spans 14 amino acids.

This clone has a handful of counts. CDR3 sequence (DNA): TGTGCCAGTAAGGGAAACAGGGGAAGGGAGAACACTGAAGCTTTCTTT. This gives the protein CASKGNRGRENTEAFF. The V gene is TRBV19, the J gene TRBJ1-1; 7 bases match TRBD1. V lost 7 bases to trimming and J lost 1 base; unmatched junction nucleotides: 12. Germline values: CDR1 LNHDA, CDR2 SQIVND (reference sequence). The length of the CDR3 is 16 residues. The full variable domain, its missing parts supplied by reference TRBV19 and TRBJ1-1, is DGGITQSPKYLFRKEGQNVTLSCEQNLNHDAMYWYRQDPGQGLRLIYYSQIVNDFQKGDIAEGYSVSREKKESFPLTVTSAQKNPTAFYLCASKGNRGRENTEAFFGQGTRLTVV.

The chain recombines TRBV30 with TRBJ2-7, with a tentative D call TRBD2 (5 bases). V was pared by 4 bases and J by 3 bases, with 19 bases between. Looked up from germline, CDR1 is GTSNPN and CDR2 is SVGIG (reference sequence). The CDR3 sequence is 15 residues long. CDR3 in amino acids: CAWKSTGIGFYEQYF. The CDR3 DNA sequence: TGTGCCTGGAAAAGTACCGGGATAGGGTTCTACGAGCAGTACTTC.

The chain couples TRBV5-4 to TRBJ1-2, with a weak D call TRBD1 (6 bases). Per the germline V gene, CDR1 is SGHNT and CDR2 is YYREEE (reference sequence). V was cut by 1 base and J by 8 bases, with 15 bases left in between. The CDR3 has 14 amino acids. CDR3 DNA: TGTGCCAGCAGCTTGACAGGGCGCGGCGGGGGCTACACCTTC. It encodes CASSLTGRGGGYTF.

This clone was observed a few times. This chain links TRBV7-6 with TRBJ2-5; 8 bases fit TRBD2. The CDR3 covers 14 residues. V dropped 3 bases and J dropped 5; count of bases not matched to a gene: 5. Germline loops: CDR1 SGHVS, CDR2 FNYEAQ. The CDR3 DNA sequence: TGTGCCAGCAGCTTTCTGACTAGCGACGAGACCCAGTACTTC. Its protein product is CASSFLTSDETQYF.

This chain connects TRBV1 to TRBJ1-2; the table assigns TRBD1, which was not confirmed against the DNA. TRBV1 is noted as a pseudogene. This CDR3 comprises 15 residues. DNA of the CDR3: TGCACCAGCAGCCTAACAGGGGGAATAAACTATGGCTACACCTTC. Its translation: CTSSLTGGINYGYTF.

The genes are TRBV4-1 and TRBJ1-4, with TRBD1 matching 10 bases. This CDR3 spans 16 amino acids. Germline CDR1 reads MGHRA; CDR2 reads YSYEKL. J lost 8 bases, V lost 3 bases, and 9 bases had no gene match. The CDR3 loop reads CASSQADRGRNEKLFF. CDR3 DNA sequence: TGCGCCAGCAGCCAGGCCGACAGGGGGCGAAACGAAAAACTGTTTTTT.

J is TRBJ2-7 and V is TRBV2; 12 positions match TRBD2. The V and J ends lost 4 bases and 7 bases, in that order; junction bases with no gene match: 8. The CDR3 is made up of 15 amino acids. Germline V gene sequence: CDR1 SNHLY, CDR2 FYNNEI. CDR3 nucleotides: TGTGCCAGCAGTGGGGCTAGCGGGGGGGCGTGGGAGCAGTACTTC. Encoded protein: CASSGASGGAWEQYF.

This sequence joins TRBV2 and TRBJ2-5; D possibly corresponds to TRBD1 (5 bases). CDR1 and CDR2 from the germline V gene are SNHLY and FYNNEI. The CDR3 is 14 residues long. V lost 7 bases and J lost 2, with 14 bases in between. The CDR3 is CASTEMRTQETQYF. The CDR3 DNA is TGTGCCAGCACCGAAATGAGGACACAAGAGACCCAGTACTTC.

V and J are TRBV19 and TRBJ2-2; 15 positions match TRBD2. The V and J ends lost 6 bases and 8 bases, in that order; junction bases with no gene match: 10. CDR1 LNHDA and CDR2 SQIVND come from the germline V gene (reference sequence). The CDR3 contains 17 residues. CDR3 loop: CASRWTSGRAETGELFF. As DNA, the CDR3 is TGTGCCAGTAGGTGGACTAGCGGGAGGGCCGAGACTGGGGAGCTGTTTTTT.

This clone has a handful of counts. V and J are TRBV5-1 and TRBJ2-3, with 9 bases lining up with TRBD1. Germline assignment: CDR1 SGHRS and CDR2 YFSETQ. The CDR3 is 17 amino acids. Unmatched junction bases numbered 9, after V lost 4 bases and J lost 0 bases. This CDR3 reads CASSAIQGALSTDTQYF. In DNA, the CDR3 is TGCGCCAGCAGCGCCATACAGGGGGCGTTAAGCACAGATACGCAGTATTTT.

The V gene is TRBV11-3, the J gene TRBJ1-1; tentatively, D is TRBD1 (5 bases). The CDR3 sequence is 13 residues long. The V end was cut by 1 base, the J end by 7 bases, with 10 bases between. Germline CDR1 is SGHNT and CDR2 is YENEEA. For the CDR3, the DNA is TGTGCCAGCAGCTTAGGCAGGGCTAGTGAAGCTTTCTTT. Its protein product is CASSLGRASEAFF.

This clone has more than one count but fewer than ten. This chain joins TRBV11-3 and TRBJ1-1; a weak D match, TRBD1 (6 bases). The germline gives CDR1 SGHNT, CDR2 YENEEA. Between the trimmed V and J ends, which lost 4 bases and 1 base, there was a span of 10 bases. This CDR3 has 14 amino acids. The CDR3 spells CASSWGGGNTEAFF. The CDR3 DNA reads as TGTGCCAGCAGCTGGGGAGGGGGGAACACTGAAGCTTTCTTT.

This sequence joins TRBV18 and TRBJ2-7; tentatively, D is TRBD1 (5 bases). Trimming took 4 bases from V and 5 from J, leaving 12 bases between them. The germline gives CDR1 KGHSH, CDR2 LQKENI. The CDR3 totals 13 residues. The CDR3 reads CASSRVQGDEQYF. The CDR3, as DNA: TGTGCCAGCTCACGCGTCCAGGGTGACGAGCAGTACTTC.

This clone was observed a handful of times. The chain has TRBV28 and TRBJ1-2; D not certain. This CDR3 comprises 15 residues. V lost 7 bases and J lost 6, with 21 bases in between. Per germline, CDR1 MDHEN and CDR2 SYDVKM. The CDR3 DNA follows: TGTGCCAGCACCGCGGGCCTCACGTCGATTCATGGCTACACCTTC. It encodes CASTAGLTSIHGYTF.

This clone was observed a handful of times. The chain couples TRBV29-1 to TRBJ2-3, with TRBD2 identical over 12 bases. Losses at the gene ends were 5 bases for V and 9 bases for J; bases not matched to a gene: 6. The CDR3 length is 13 residues. Germline CDR1 reads SQVTM; CDR2 reads ANQGSEA. The CDR3 DNA reads TGCAGCGTTCCTAGCGGGGGGGCCGCCACGCAGTATTTT. Its translation: CSVPSGGAATQYF.